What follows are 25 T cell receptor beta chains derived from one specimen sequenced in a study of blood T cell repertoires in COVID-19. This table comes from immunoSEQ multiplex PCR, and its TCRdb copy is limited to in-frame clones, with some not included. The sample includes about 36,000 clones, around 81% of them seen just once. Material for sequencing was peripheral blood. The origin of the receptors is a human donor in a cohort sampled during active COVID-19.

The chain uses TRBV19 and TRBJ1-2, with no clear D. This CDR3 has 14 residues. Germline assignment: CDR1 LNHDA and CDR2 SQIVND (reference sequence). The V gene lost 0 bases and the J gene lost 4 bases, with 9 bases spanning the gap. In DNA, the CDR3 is TGTGCCAGTAGTATAGATCGGGGAGCCTATGGCTACACCTTC. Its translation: CASSIDRGAYGYTF.

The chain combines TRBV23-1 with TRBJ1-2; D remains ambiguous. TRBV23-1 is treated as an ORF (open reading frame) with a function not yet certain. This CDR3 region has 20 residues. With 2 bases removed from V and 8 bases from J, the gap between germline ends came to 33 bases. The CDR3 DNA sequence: TGCGCCAGCAGTCAAGGCCTCTCCCACTTCGAGGGTAAACGGCAACGGGGCTACACCTTC. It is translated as CASSQGLSHFEGKRQRGYTF.

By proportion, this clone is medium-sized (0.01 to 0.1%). The CDR3 DNA is TGTGCCAGTAGTATGGGTCAGGGGGTACGCACCGGGGAGCTGTTTTTT. This encodes CASSMGQGVRTGELFF. The chain has TRBV19 and TRBJ2-2, with 7 bases fitting TRBD1. This CDR3 spans 16 amino acids. CDR1 LNHDA and CDR2 SQIVND come from the germline V gene (reference sequence). J lost 4 bases, V lost 3 bases, and 8 bases had no gene match.

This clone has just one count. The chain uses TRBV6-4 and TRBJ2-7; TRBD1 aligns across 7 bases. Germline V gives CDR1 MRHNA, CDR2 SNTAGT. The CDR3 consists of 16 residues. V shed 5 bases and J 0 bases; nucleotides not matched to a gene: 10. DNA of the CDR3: TGTGCCAGCAGTATGGGGACAGTCAAGAGCTCCTACGAGCAGTACTTC. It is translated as CASSMGTVKSSYEQYF.

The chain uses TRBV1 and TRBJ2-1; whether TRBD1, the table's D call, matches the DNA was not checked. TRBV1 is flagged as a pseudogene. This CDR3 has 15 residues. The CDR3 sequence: CTSSQTDRIYNEQFF. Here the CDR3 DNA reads TGCACCAGCAGCCAGACGGACAGGATCTACAATGAGCAGTTCTTC.

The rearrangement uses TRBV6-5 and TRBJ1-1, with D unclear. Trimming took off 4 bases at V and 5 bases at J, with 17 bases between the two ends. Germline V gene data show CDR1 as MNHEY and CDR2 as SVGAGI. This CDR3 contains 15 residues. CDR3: CASSSPGSSSTEAFF. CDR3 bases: TGTGCCAGCAGTTCCCCCGGGAGTAGCTCTACTGAAGCTTTCTTT.

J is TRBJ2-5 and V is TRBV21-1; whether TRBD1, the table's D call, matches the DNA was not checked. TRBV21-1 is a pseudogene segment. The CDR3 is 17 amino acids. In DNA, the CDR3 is TGTGCCAGCAGCGTCCACCGGGACAGGGTAGAGGGAGAGACCCAGTACTTC. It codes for CASSVHRDRVEGETQYF.

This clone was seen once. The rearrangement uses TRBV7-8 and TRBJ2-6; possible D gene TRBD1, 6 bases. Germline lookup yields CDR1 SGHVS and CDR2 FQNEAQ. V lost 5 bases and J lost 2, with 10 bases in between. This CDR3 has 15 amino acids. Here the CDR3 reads CASSRPGAGANVLTF. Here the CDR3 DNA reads TGTGCCAGCAGCCGGCCAGGGGCTGGGGCCAACGTCCTGACTTTC.

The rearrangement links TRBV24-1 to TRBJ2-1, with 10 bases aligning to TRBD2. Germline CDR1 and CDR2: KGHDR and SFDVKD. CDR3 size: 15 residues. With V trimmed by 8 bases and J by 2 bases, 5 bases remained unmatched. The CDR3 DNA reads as TGTGCCACCAAGGGAAGCGGGGGGGCCTACAATGAGCAGTTCTTC. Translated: CATKGSGGAYNEQFF.

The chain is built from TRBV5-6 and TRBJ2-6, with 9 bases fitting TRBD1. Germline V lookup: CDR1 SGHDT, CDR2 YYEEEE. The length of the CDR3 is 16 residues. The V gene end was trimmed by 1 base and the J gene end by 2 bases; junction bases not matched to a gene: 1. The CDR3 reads CASSLNRGPGANVLTF. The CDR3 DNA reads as TGTGCCAGCAGCTTGAACAGGGGGCCTGGGGCCAACGTCCTGACTTTC.

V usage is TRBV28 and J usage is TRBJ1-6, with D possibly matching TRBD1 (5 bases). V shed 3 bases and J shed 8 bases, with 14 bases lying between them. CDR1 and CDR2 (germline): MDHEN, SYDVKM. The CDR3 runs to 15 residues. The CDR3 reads CASSFEGARDSPLHF. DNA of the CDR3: TGTGCCAGCAGTTTTGAAGGGGCGCGAGATTCACCCCTCCACTTT. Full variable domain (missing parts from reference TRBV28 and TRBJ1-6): DVKVTQSSRYLVKRTGEKVFLECVQDMDHENMFWYRQDPGLGLRLIYFSYDVKMKEKGDIPEGYSVSREKKERFSLILESASTNQTSMYLCASSFEGARDSPLHFGNGTRLTVT.

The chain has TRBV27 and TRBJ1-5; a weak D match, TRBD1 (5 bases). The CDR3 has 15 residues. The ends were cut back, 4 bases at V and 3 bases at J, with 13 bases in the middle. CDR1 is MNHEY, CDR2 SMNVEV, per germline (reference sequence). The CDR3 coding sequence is TGTGCCAGCAGTTCATGGGGGGATTTCAATCAGCCCCAGCATTTT. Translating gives CASSSWGDFNQPQHF.

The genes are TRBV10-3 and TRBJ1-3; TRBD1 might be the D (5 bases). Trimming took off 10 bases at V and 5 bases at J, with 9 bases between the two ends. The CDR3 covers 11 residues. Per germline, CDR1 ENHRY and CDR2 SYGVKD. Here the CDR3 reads CASQDRNTIYF. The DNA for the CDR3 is TGTGCCAGCCAGGACAGAAACACCATATATTTT.

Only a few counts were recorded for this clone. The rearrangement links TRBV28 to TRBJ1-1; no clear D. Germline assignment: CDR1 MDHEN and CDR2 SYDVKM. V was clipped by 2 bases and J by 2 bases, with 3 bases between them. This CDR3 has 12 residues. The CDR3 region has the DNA TGTGCCAGCAGTTTAGTAAACACTGAAGCTTTCTTT. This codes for CASSLVNTEAFF.

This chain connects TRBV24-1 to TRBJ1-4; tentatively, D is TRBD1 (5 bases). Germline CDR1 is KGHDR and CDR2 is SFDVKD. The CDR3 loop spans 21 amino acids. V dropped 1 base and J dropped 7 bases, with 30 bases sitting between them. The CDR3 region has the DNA TGTGCCACCAGTGATTTTCCCGCTAAGGGGCGGAAAGCCGGTGTCCGTGAAAAACTGTTTTTT. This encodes CATSDFPAKGRKAGVREKLFF.

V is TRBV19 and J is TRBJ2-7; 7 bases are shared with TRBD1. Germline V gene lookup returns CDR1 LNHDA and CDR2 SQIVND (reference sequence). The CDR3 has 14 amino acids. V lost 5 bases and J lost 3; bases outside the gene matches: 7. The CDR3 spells CASSVTTGNYEQYF. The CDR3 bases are TGTGCCAGTAGTGTGACGACAGGGAACTACGAGCAGTACTTC.

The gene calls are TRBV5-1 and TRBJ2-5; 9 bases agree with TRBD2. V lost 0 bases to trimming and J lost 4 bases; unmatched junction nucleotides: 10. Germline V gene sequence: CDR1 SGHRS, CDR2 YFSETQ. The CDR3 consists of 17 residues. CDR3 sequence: CASSLGTAGGGIETQYF. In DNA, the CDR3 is TGCGCCAGCAGCTTGGGGACAGCGGGGGGTGGTATAGAGACCCAGTACTTC.

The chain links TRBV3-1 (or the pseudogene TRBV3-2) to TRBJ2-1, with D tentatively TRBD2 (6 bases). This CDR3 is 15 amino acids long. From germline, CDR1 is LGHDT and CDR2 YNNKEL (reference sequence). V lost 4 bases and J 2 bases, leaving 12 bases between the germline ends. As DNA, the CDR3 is TGTGCCAGCAGCCCCCCGGGACTCGCCTACAATGAGCAGTTCTTC. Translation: CASSPPGLAYNEQFF.

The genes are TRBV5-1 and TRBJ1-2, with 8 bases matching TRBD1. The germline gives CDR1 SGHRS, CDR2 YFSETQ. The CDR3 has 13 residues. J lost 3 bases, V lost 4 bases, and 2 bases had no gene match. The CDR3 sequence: CASSPGQDYGYTF. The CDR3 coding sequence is TGCGCCAGCAGCCCGGGACAGGACTATGGCTACACCTTC.

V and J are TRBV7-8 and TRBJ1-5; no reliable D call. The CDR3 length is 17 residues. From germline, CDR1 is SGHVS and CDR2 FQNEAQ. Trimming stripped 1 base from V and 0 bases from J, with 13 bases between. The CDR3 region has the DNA TGTGCCAGCAGCTTAGGGCCGAGGCTACTTAGCAATCAGCCCCAGCATTTT. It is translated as CASSLGPRLLSNQPQHF.

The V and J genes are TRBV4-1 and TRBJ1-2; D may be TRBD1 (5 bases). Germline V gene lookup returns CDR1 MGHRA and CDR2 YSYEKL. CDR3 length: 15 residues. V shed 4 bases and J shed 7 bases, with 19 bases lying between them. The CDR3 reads CASSPPGGGAGGYTF. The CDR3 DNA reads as TGCGCCAGCAGCCCCCCGGGGGGGGGAGCGGGTGGCTACACCTTC.

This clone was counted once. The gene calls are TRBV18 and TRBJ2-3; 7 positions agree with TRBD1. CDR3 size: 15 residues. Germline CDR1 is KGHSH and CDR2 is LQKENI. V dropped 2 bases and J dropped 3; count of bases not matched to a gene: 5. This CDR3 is CASSPVRGQTDTQYF. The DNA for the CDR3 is TGTGCCAGCTCACCAGTGAGGGGGCAAACAGATACGCAGTATTTT.

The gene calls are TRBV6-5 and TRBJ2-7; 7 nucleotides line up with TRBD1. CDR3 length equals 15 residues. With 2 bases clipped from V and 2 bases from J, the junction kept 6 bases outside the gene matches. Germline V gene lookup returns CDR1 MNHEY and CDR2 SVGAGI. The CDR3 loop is CASSYRQGRTYEQYF. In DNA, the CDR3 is TGTGCCAGCAGTTACCGACAGGGTAGAACCTACGAGCAGTACTTC.

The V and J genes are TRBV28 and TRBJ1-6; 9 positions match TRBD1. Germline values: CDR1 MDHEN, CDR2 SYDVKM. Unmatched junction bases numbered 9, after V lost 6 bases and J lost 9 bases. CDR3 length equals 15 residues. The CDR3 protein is CASSPGTGFGSPLHF. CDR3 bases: TGTGCCAGCAGCCCCGGGACAGGGTTCGGTTCACCCCTCCACTTT.

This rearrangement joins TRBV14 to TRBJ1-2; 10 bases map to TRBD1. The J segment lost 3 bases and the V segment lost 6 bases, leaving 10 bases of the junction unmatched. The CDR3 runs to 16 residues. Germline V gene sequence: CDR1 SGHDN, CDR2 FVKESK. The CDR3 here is CASSPRLGTGDYGYTF. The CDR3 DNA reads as TGTGCCAGCAGTCCAAGGTTGGGGACAGGGGACTATGGCTACACCTTC.